The 21 T cell receptor beta chains presented below share a single source sample, sequenced in a study of cytomegalovirus exposure and HLA in healthy donors. Vbeta (60) and Jbeta (13) primers were used in the PCR. The method was immunoSEQ multiplex PCR; TCRdb's version includes in-frame clones alone and lacks a portion of them. The table lists 95,000 to 150,000 clones, 78% of them singletons. Sequencing input: PBMCs. The receptor source for this set is a man aged 40-49 years in good health and CMV-seronegative.

Concerning this clone itself: The sample contains more than one DNA sequence encoding this CDR3. V usage is TRBV23-1 and J usage is TRBJ2-2, with 7 bases fitting TRBD2. TRBV23-1 is filed as an ORF, its function uncertain. This CDR3 is built from 16 residues. V dropped 1 base and J dropped 8; count of bases not matched to a gene: 10. CDR3 bases: TGCGCCAGCAGTCAATGGGAGGGAAGGGTCACTGGGGAGCTGTTTTTT. The encoded protein is CASSQWEGRVTGELFF.

CDR3 amino acids: CASSLRGGYEQFF. CDR3 bases: TGTGCCAGCAGCTTACGTGGAGGTTATGAGCAGTTCTTC. The J gene is TRBJ2-1, the V gene TRBV7-3; tentatively, D is TRBD2 (5 bases). This CDR3 has 13 residues. CDR1 and CDR2 from the germline V gene are SGHTA and FQGTGA. Trimming shortened V by 2 bases and J by 8 bases, and 10 bases separated the two germline ends.

V gene TRBV11-2 combines with J gene TRBJ1-4, with D possibly TRBD1 on 5 matching bases. Germline assignment: CDR1 SGHAT and CDR2 FQNNGV. The CDR3 has 14 residues. The V and J ends lost 3 bases and 7 bases respectively, with 12 bases between them. The CDR3 DNA reads as TGTGCCAGCAGCTTGGGCAGGGTTGTTGAAAAACTGTTTTTT. Translation gives CASSLGRVVEKLFF.

The chain is built from TRBV28 and TRBJ2-2, with D possibly matching TRBD2 (6 bases). The germline gives CDR1 MDHEN, CDR2 SYDVKM. There are 14 residues in the CDR3. V was trimmed by 9 bases and J by 5 bases, leaving 16 bases between them. CDR3 in amino acids: CASRDGGLTGELFF. CDR3 bases: TGTGCCAGTCGTGATGGGGGGTTGACCGGGGAGCTGTTTTTT.

The chain joins TRBV10-3 to TRBJ2-5; D call uncertain. V shed 2 bases and J shed 11 bases, with 12 bases lying between them. CDR1 and CDR2 (germline): ENHRY, SYGVKD. The CDR3 sequence is 12 residues long. CDR3 in amino acids: CAISEEVLEQYF. Written as DNA, the CDR3 is TGTGCCATCAGTGAGGAGGTCTTGGAGCAGTACTTC.

The chain is built from TRBV13 and TRBJ2-3, with 9 bases matching TRBD1. V dropped 1 base and J dropped 3; count of bases not matched to a gene: 5. The CDR3 runs to 16 residues. Per germline, CDR1 PRHDT and CDR2 FYEKMQ (reference sequence). The CDR3 reads CASSLERQGVTDTQYF. The CDR3 DNA reads TGTGCCAGCAGCTTAGAGAGACAGGGGGTTACAGATACGCAGTATTTT.

The chain's CDR3 is CASSPTGSTGELFF. CDR3 coding DNA: TGTGCCAGCTCACCAACAGGGAGCACCGGGGAGCTGTTTTTT. The gene calls are TRBV18 and TRBJ2-2; D might be TRBD1 (6 bases). CDR1 KGHSH and CDR2 LQKENI come from the germline V gene. The length of the CDR3 is 14 residues. V lost 2 bases to trimming and J lost 4 bases, with 8 bases between them.

The V gene is TRBV7-2, the J gene TRBJ2-1; 9 bases match TRBD1. From germline, CDR1 is SGHTA and CDR2 FQGNSA. After removal of 1 base from V and 8 bases from J, the junction contained 9 bases not matched to a gene. The length of the CDR3 is 16 residues. Here the CDR3 DNA reads TGTGCCAGCAGCTTAGTGGTTGGGACAGGGAGGGATGAGCAGTTCTTC. As protein: CASSLVVGTGRDEQFF.

J is TRBJ2-7 and V is TRBV27; TRBD2 matches at 7 bases. V was pared by 2 bases and J by 5 bases, with 9 bases of the junction left unmatched. The CDR3 sequence is 15 residues long. Germline V gene data show CDR1 as MNHEY and CDR2 as SMNVEV (reference sequence). This CDR3 is CASSLKVGGPHEQYF. The DNA for the CDR3 is TGTGCCAGCAGTTTAAAGGTGGGAGGGCCCCACGAGCAGTACTTC.

The rearrangement joins TRBV5-1 to TRBJ2-7; the match to TRBD1 covers 10 bases. This CDR3 comprises 14 residues. The junction had 8 bases not matched to a gene; V was cut back by 4 bases and J by 7 bases. Germline lookup yields CDR1 SGHRS and CDR2 YFSETQ. The chain's CDR3 is CASSLGQGLGEQYF. Here the CDR3 DNA reads TGCGCCAGCAGCCTGGGACAGGGGCTGGGGGAGCAGTACTTC. Using reference TRBV5-1 and TRBJ2-7 for the parts outside the CDR3, the full variable domain is KAGVTQTPRYLIKTRGQQVTLSCSPISGHRSVSWYQQTPGQGLQFLFEYFSETQRNKGNFPGRFSGRQFSNSRSEMNVSTLELGDSALYLCASSLGQGLGEQYFGPGTRLTVT.

The table lists this clone with a few counts. The germline gene is not matched at one end of the junction; a read error may be the cause. Other DNA variants within this sample encode the same CDR3. The genes are TRBV19 and TRBJ1-6; TRBD1 aligns across 7 bases. CDR3 length equals 15 residues. Germline V gives CDR1 LNHDA, CDR2 SQIVND (reference sequence). Here the CDR3 reads CASSIPGQRNSPLHF. The CDR3 DNA reads as TGTGCCAGTAGTATCCCGGGACAGAGGAATTCGCCCCTCCACTTT.

This chain connects TRBV18 to TRBJ1-1; D uncertain. Germline V CDR1 and CDR2: KGHSH, LQKENI. The CDR3 contains 15 residues. Trimming pared 3 bases from V and 4 bases from J, leaving 15 bases between. The DNA for the CDR3 is TGTGCCAGCTCACCGCCCGGCCGGGTGGGCACTGAAGCTTTCTTT. This translates into CASSPPGRVGTEAFF.

The V call is TRBV7-9, the J call TRBJ2-7; D is possibly TRBD1 (6 bases). The CDR3 consists of 15 residues. Trimming took off 5 bases at V and 7 bases at J, with 21 bases between the two ends. Germline V CDR1 and CDR2: SEHNR, FQNEAQ (reference sequence). The DNA for the CDR3 is TGTGCCAGCAGCCACTGGGGGCAGGGTCATCAAGAGCAGTACTTC. It yields the protein CASSHWGQGHQEQYF.

In nucleotides, the CDR3 is TGTGCCAGCAGCACCGGACAGACCGGCCTGTACGAGCAGTACTTC. Its protein product is CASSTGQTGLYEQYF. This chain uses TRBV7-2 with TRBJ2-7; D possibly corresponds to TRBD1 (6 bases). The germline V gene has CDR1 SGHTA and CDR2 FQGNSA. The CDR3 consists of 15 residues. V shed 5 bases and J shed 4 bases, with 18 bases lying between them.

The rearrangement joins TRBV7-9 to TRBJ2-7; D unclear. Looked up from germline, CDR1 is SEHNR and CDR2 is FQNEAQ (reference sequence). The length of the CDR3 is 13 residues. V was pared by 4 bases and J by 2 bases, with 9 bases between. The CDR3: CASSYLRTYEQYF. The CDR3 DNA is TGTGCCAGCAGCTATCTGCGAACCTACGAGCAGTACTTC.

V and J are TRBV7-3 and TRBJ1-1; tentatively, D is TRBD1 (5 bases). Germline-derived CDR1 and CDR2 are SGHTA and FQGTGA. Deletions cut 4 bases from V and 3 bases from J, with 9 bases between. The CDR3 is made up of 13 amino acids. CDR3 amino acids: CASSWGTYTEAFF. For the CDR3, the DNA is TGTGCCAGCAGCTGGGGCACTTACACTGAAGCTTTCTTT.

In its sample, this clone was seen once. Other DNA sequences from this sample encode an identical CDR3 as well. The J gene is TRBJ1-2, the V gene TRBV7-8, with 7 bases that match TRBD1. V dropped 7 bases and J dropped 8; count of bases not matched to a gene: 10. Germline V gene lookup returns CDR1 SGHVS and CDR2 FQNEAQ. This CDR3 contains 13 residues. The CDR3 protein is CASTLDREGGYTF. CDR3 sequence (DNA): TGTGCCAGCACCCTAGACAGGGAAGGAGGCTACACCTTC.

The V gene is TRBV7-3, the J gene TRBJ2-5; TRBD2 matches 10 bases. The length of the CDR3 is 20 residues. Germline V gives CDR1 SGHTA, CDR2 FQGTGA. The V and J ends lost 5 bases and 0 bases, in that order; junction bases with no gene match: 18. In nucleotides, the CDR3 is TGTGCCAGCAGCCCCACCCCCTTACTAGCGGGGTGGAGTTACCAAGAGACCCAGTACTTC. As protein: CASSPTPLLAGWSYQETQYF.

V and J are TRBV6-6 and TRBJ2-3; D unclear. With 0 bases removed from V and 6 bases from J, the gap between germline ends came to 7 bases. This CDR3 contains 13 residues. Germline lookup yields CDR1 MNHNY and CDR2 SVGAGI (reference sequence). CDR3: CASSYSIADTQYF. In DNA form, the CDR3 reads TGTGCCAGCAGTTACTCGATAGCCGATACGCAGTATTTT.

The chain carries TRBV2 and TRBJ1-3; 7 bases agree with TRBD1. CDR1 is SNHLY and CDR2 is FYNNEI in the germline V gene. CDR3 length equals 15 residues. The junction had 3 bases not matched to a gene; V was cut back by 0 bases and J by 4 bases. DNA for the CDR3: TGTGCCAGCAGTGAAGCCGGGACAGAGGGAAACACCATATATTTT. Residues: CASSEAGTEGNTIYF.

The rearrangement joins TRBV11-3 to TRBJ2-7; TRBD1 is a possible D gene (6 bases). This CDR3 is 13 amino acids long. Germline loops: CDR1 SGHNT, CDR2 YENEEA. V lost 5 bases, J lost 3 bases, and 11 bases lay in between. Written as DNA, the CDR3 is TGTGCCAGCAGCCCGCGACAGGACTACGAGCAGTACTTC. The encoded protein is CASSPRQDYEQYF.